This T cell receptor beta chain was profiled in a study of early T cells in non-severe SARS-CoV-2 infection. Study details: Sequencing targeted bulk RNA from unsorted whole blood, leaving chains unpaired. Points from the study as a whole: Anti-spike CD8 specificities were favored by VDJdb matching, whose results missed private and CD4 specificities.

Individual cDNA molecules received unique molecular identifiers during library preparation. In TCRdb, the 5' RACE reads were re-called with MiXCR into one record per CDR3 protein. The data contain approximately 70,000 distinct CDR3 sequences, 10% of them singletons. The CDR3 sequence is 15 residues long. Trimming took 9 bases from V and 5 from J, leaving 19 bases between them. CDR1 and CDR2 (germline): MGHDK, SYGVNS. This clonotype was seen more than once but under ten times. The antigen remains unidentified. This specimen consisted of whole blood, obtained at baseline. This chain uses TRBV25-1 with TRBJ1-4; maybe TRBD1 (5 bases). This sequence originates from an adult who was a healthcare worker with PCR-confirmed SARS-CoV-2 infection or an uninfected control (not recorded which). Here the CDR3 reads CARGVAATKNEKLFF. CDR3 nucleotides: TGTGCCAGAGGGGTGGCGGCAACAAAAAATGAAAAACTGTTTTTT.